The table lists the clone carrying this T cell receptor (beta chain) with a few counts. The antigen is not known. Making the TCR beta libraries involved quantitative 5'-RACE with molecular barcodes. Via MiXCR, TCRdb re-called the 5' RACE reads, giving one row per CDR3 protein. The sample has a few hundred thousand distinct CDR3 sequences; about 10% are singletons. The data derive from a study of CD8 T cells in ankylosing spondylitis. General observations from the study: Matched ankylosing spondylitis synovial fluid reportedly contained a significantly enriched population of disease-linked clones.

Sequenced sample: blood, either unsorted or a sorted T cell fraction (not recorded which). This receptor was taken from a male donor with ankylosing spondylitis or in good health (not recorded which).

In DNA, the CDR3 is TGTGCCAGCAGTTATCCCCCAGGGACTTTCTCTGGAAACACCATATATTTT. Translation: CASSYPPGTFSGNTIYF. V is TRBV6-5 and J is TRBJ1-3; a possible D gene is TRBD1 (5 bases). Per the germline V gene, CDR1 is MNHEY and CDR2 is SVGAGI. Trimming stripped 3 bases from V and 0 bases from J, with 15 bases between. The CDR3 runs 17 residues.